This TCR beta chain appears in the sequencing data of a study of PD-L1 blockade in urothelial cancer. The table came from immunoSEQ multiplex PCR; TCRdb's copy has only in-frame clones and leaves some out. The sample has about 120,000 clones; more than 75% are singletons. Per the germline V gene, CDR1 is MNHEY and CDR2 is SVGAGI. Trimming removed 2 bases from V and 2 bases from J; junction bases left unmatched: 5. The CDR3 covers 15 residues. Specified time point: peripheral blood 6 weeks after treatment start. The sequence derives from a man in his forties or fifties with urothelial cancer. Material: PBMCs, obtained around atezolizumab (anti-PD-L1) treatment. The J gene is TRBJ2-7, the V gene TRBV6-5; 8 nucleotides align to TRBD2. Here the CDR3 reads CASSYKVAGTYEQYF. The CDR3 DNA reads TGTGCCAGCAGTTACAAGGTAGCGGGAACCTACGAGCAGTACTTC.